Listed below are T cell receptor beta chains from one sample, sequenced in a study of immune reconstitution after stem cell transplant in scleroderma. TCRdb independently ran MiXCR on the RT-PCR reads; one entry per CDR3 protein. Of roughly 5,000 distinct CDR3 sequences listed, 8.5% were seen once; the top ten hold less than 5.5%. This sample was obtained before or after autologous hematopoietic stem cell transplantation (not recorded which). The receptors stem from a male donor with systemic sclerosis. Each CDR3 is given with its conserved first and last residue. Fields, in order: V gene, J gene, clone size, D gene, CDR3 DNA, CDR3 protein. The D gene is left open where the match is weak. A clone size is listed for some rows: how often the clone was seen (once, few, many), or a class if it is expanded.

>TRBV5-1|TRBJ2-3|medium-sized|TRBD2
TGCGCCAGCAGCTTGTCCTCGCGGGAGGGCCTGGCAGATACGCAGTATTTT
CASSLSSREGLADTQYF
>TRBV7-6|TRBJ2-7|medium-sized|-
TGTGCCAGCAGCTTAGATCAACGGTACGAGCAGTACTTC
CASSLDQRYEQYF
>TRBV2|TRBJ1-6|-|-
TGTGTCAGCCTCTCGGGGGGATATGATTCACCCCTCCACTTT
CVSLSGGYDSPLHF
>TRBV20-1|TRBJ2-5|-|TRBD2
TGCAGTGCTAGGACTGGGACTAGCGGGGGCGTGGGCGTAGAGACCCAGTACTTC
CSARTGTSGGVGVETQYF
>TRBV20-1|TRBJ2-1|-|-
TGCAGTGCTACAAAGACGGGAAGAAACAATGAGCAGTTCTTC
CSATKTGRNNEQFF
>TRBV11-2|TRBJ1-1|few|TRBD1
TGTGCCAGCAGCTCCCTTAGAGGCGGGACAGGTAACACTGAAGCTTTCTTT
CASSSLRGGTGNTEAFF
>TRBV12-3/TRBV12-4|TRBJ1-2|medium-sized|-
TGTGCCAGCAGTTTATTGGACGGATATGGCTACACCTTC
CASSLLDGYGYTF
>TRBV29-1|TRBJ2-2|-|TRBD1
TGCAGCGCCGAGGACAGGGGGGCGAACGCCGGGGAGCTGTTTTTT
CSAEDRGANAGELFF
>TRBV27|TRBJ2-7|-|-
TGTGCCAGCAGGAGAGGGGACTACGAGCAGTACTTC
CASRRGDYEQYF
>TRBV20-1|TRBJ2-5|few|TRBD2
TGCAGTGCTAGCGTACAGACTAGCGGGAGGGAGGAGACCCAGTACTTC
CSASVQTSGREETQYF
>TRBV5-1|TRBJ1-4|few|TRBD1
TGCGCCAGCAGCCGGGACAGTAATGAAAAACTGTTTTTT
CASSRDSNEKLFF
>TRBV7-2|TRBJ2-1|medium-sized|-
TGTGCCAGCAGCTCCACTTTCCAACTGCCGGCCTACAATGAGCAGTTCTTC
CASSSTFQLPAYNEQFF
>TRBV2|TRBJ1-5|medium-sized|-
TGTGCCAGCCAACCCGGGGGGGCGCCGGGCAATCAGCCCCAGCATTTT
CASQPGGAPGNQPQHF
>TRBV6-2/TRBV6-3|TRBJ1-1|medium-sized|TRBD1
TGTGCCAGCAGTTACCCCAGGGGGCAGACTGAAGCTTTCTTT
CASSYPRGQTEAFF
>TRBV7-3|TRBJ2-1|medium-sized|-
TGTGCCAGCAGCTCCTCAGCGGGTGAGCAGTTCTTC
CASSSSAGEQFF
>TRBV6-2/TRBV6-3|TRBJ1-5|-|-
TGTGCCAGCAGTTCACAGATTAGCAATCAGCCCCAGCATTTT
CASSSQISNQPQHF
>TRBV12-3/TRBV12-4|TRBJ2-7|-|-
TGTGCCAGCAGCTCACAGGCCGAGCAGTACTTC
CASSSQAEQYF
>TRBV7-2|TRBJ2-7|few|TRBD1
TGTGCCAGCAGCTCCGGGACAGGTACCTACGAGCAGTACTTC
CASSSGTGTYEQYF
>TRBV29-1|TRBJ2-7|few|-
TGCAGCGTTGAAGAGCAGGGTAACGAGCAGTACTTC
CSVEEQGNEQYF
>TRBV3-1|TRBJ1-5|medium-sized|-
TGTGCCAGCAGCCAAGATCTCTGGGGGGATCAGCCCCAGCATTTT
CASSQDLWGDQPQHF
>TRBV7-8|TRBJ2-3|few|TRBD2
TGTGCCAGCAGCTTTGGGCTAGCGGGTTCCACAGATACGCAGTATTTT
CASSFGLAGSTDTQYF
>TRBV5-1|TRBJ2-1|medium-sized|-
TGCGCCAGCAGCTTTAGGGGAGGCCTTCTCAGTCCGCGGTACAATGAGCAGTTCTTC
CASSFRGGLLSPRYNEQFF
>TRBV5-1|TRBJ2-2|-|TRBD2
TGCGCCAGCACCTCGTCGGGACTAGCACGGCGGGAGCTGTTTTTT
CASTSSGLARRELFF
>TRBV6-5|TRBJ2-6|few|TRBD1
TGTGCCAGCAGTTTACAGGGGGTAGGGGCCAACGTCCTGACTTTC
CASSLQGVGANVLTF
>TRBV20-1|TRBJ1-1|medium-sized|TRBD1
TGCAGTGCTAGAGATGAACAGGGGACCCTGAACACTGAAGCTTTCTTT
CSARDEQGTLNTEAFF
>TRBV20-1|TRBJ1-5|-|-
TGCAGTGCTATTAGGCCTGGGCGGGGTCAGCCCCAGCATTTT
CSAIRPGRGQPQHF
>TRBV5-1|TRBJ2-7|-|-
TGCGCCAGCAGCTTGGTTGGGGGCTCCTACGAGCAGTACTTC
CASSLVGGSYEQYF
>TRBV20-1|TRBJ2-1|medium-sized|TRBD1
TGCAGTGCTAGGGGGACAGGGAGAAATGAGCAGTTCTTC
CSARGTGRNEQFF
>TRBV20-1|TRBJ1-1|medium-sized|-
TGCAGTGTACGACCCAGGGTGGCAGCTTTCTTT
CSVRPRVAAFF
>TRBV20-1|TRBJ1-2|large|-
TGCAGTGCTAGTGCTACAGGGCCCTATGGCTACACCTTC
CSASATGPYGYTF
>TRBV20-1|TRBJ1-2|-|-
TGCAGTGCTACCTCGGGGGCTGGCTACACCTTC
CSATSGAGYTF
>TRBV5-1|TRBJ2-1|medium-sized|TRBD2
TGCGCCAGCAGCTTGGGGACTAGTCAGTACAATGAGCAGTTCTTC
CASSLGTSQYNEQFF
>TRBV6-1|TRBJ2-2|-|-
TGTGCCAGCAGTGAAGGAGGTGACACCGGGGAGCTGTTTTTT
CASSEGGDTGELFF
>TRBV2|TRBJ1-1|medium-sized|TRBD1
TGTGCCAGCAACAGGGGGAGGACGGGGGACACTGAAGCTTTCTTT
CASNRGRTGDTEAFF
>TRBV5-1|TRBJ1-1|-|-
TGCGCCAGCAGCTTCGACACTCGAAACACTGAAGCTTTCTTT
CASSFDTRNTEAFF
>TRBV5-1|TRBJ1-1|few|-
TGCGCCAGCAGCCCGTCGGGGATGATGGTGAACACTGAAGCTTTCTTT
CASSPSGMMVNTEAFF
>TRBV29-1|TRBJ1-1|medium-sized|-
TGCAGCGTTGCAATTACGACTGAAGCTTTCTTT
CSVAITTEAFF
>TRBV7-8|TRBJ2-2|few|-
TGTGCCAGCAGCCTAGATGGGAAGCAATCCGGGGAGCTGTTTTTT
CASSLDGKQSGELFF
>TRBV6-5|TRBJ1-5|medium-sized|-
TGTGCCAGCAGTGGGACAAGGGAGTTTCAGCCCCAGCATTTT
CASSGTREFQPQHF
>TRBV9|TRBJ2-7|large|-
TGTGCCAGCAGCGTAGGGTTAGGGACCTCCTACGAGCAGTACTTC
CASSVGLGTSYEQYF
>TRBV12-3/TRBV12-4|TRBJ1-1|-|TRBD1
TGTGCCAGCAGCCAGGGACAGGGGTTTGAAGCTTTCTTT
CASSQGQGFEAFF
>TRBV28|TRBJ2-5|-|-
TGTGCCAGCAGCCTTCGGGGGCTAGAAGAGACCCAGTACTTC
CASSLRGLEETQYF
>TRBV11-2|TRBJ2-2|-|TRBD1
TGTGCCAGCAGCTTAGAGACAGGGGGCACCGGGGAGCTGTTTTTT
CASSLETGGTGELFF
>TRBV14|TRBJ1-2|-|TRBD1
TGTGCCAGCAGCCCTACCGACAGGGGAGGTTTCGCAGTAGACTATGGCTACACCTTC
CASSPTDRGGFAVDYGYTF
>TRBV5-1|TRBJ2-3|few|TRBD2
TGCGCCAGCAGCTTGGCGGGGACTAGCGGGAGTGTTGCAGATACGCAGTATTTT
CASSLAGTSGSVADTQYF
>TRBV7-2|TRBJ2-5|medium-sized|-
TGTGCCAGCAGCTTAGTAGGGGAGACCCAGTACTTC
CASSLVGETQYF
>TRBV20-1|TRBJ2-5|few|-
TGCAGTGCTGGTTCGCAGGCTTACCAAGAGACCCAGTACTTC
CSAGSQAYQETQYF
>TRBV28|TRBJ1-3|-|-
TGTGCCAGCTGTCCGGGGACTGGAAACACCATATATTTT
CASCPGTGNTIYF
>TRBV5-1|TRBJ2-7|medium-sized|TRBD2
TGCGCCAGCAGCCTCGGAGGAGGGCTAGCGGACGAGCAGTACTTC
CASSLGGGLADEQYF
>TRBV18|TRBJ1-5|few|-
TGTGCCAGCTCAGTCGGACAGACTAGCAATCAGCCCCAGCATTTT
CASSVGQTSNQPQHF
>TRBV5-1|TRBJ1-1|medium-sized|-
TGCGCCAGCAGCTTGGTCGAGGTACCCACGGGGGAAGCTTTCTTT
CASSLVEVPTGEAFF
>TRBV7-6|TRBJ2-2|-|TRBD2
TGTGCCAGCAGGGGGGGGGTCACCGGGGAGCTGTTTTTT
CASRGGVTGELFF
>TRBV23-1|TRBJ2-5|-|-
TGCGCCAGCAGTCAACGCGGAGACGGGACCCAGTACTTC
CASSQRGDGTQYF
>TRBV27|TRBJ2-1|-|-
TGTGCCAGCAGTCTCTTTACTGAATCCTACAATGAGCAGTTCTTC
CASSLFTESYNEQFF
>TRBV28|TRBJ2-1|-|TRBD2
TGTGCCAGCAGTTCCGAGCGGGAGGGATCCTACAATGAGCAGTTCTTC
CASSSEREGSYNEQFF